The clone carrying this TCR beta chain has a handful of counts. This entry belongs to a study of T cells in Graves' hyperthyroidism and ophthalmopathy. Study-wide context: Prior to any treatment, at the point of initial diagnosis, peripheral blood was collected.

From RNA transcripts, TCR beta CDR3 regions were amplified. HTBI primers were employed in a first-round RT-PCR of the TCR CDR3. TCRdb reprocessed the multiplex PCR reads via MiXCR and lists one record per CDR3 protein. This sample has approximately 600,000 distinct CDR3 sequences; 12% to 15% occur once, and the top ten carry around 7%. Germline CDR1 and CDR2: LNHDA and SQIVND (reference sequence). V was clipped by 5 bases and J by 5 bases, with 18 bases between them. The CDR3 sequence is 15 residues long. The rearrangement joins TRBV19 to TRBJ1-1, with D possibly TRBD1 on 6 matching bases. Sequencing was performed on blood. The sequence was collected from a woman aged 18-29 years with Graves' ophthalmopathy. CDR3 region: CASSARQDLGTEAFF. The CDR3 bases are TGTGCCAGTAGTGCGAGACAGGACCTAGGTACTGAAGCTTTCTTT.